This paragraph reports one TCR beta chain. Antigen specificity is unknown. Looked up from germline, CDR1 is SGHAT and CDR2 is FQNNGV. This CDR3 region has 15 residues. V shed 5 bases and J shed 2 bases, with 14 bases lying between them. The data were taken from a study of T cell responses to AZD1222 COVID-19 vaccine. Broader study findings: Spike-specific TCR breadth and depth were elevated following two AZD1222 doses. Vaccine-associated CD4 TCRs ranged over spike, dominating at 160-218 and 743-854. Donors were largely white British and mainly female; clonal diversity was possibly underestimated. Repertoire sampling occurred only after the peak T cell response.

The method was immunoSEQ multiplex PCR; TCRdb's version includes in-frame clones alone and lacks a portion of them. Among around 140,000 clones listed, over 90% were seen once. The source of this sequence is an adult in good health. The specimen comprised peripheral blood, sampled on day 0 of AZD1222 vaccination. This sequence joins TRBV11-2 and TRBJ2-3; D is ambiguous. The CDR3 reads CASSDTRLTTDTQYF. In DNA form, the CDR3 reads TGTGCCAGCAGCGATACAAGGCTCACCACAGATACGCAGTATTTT.